This TCR beta chain was found in a study of cytomegalovirus exposure and HLA in healthy donors. The CDR3 length is 12 residues. The V end lost 4 bases, the J end lost 3 bases, and 7 bases lay between the germline ends. CDR1 is KGHSH and CDR2 is LQKENI in the germline V gene. A word on this clone: The target antigen is unknown.

Primers included in the PCR were 60 Vbeta and 13 Jbeta primers. Sequenced by immunoSEQ multiplex PCR; TCRdb stores in-frame clones only, minus some. The table for this sample gives approximately 80,000 clones. Study-wide results and caveats: Prior analysis indicated that the majority of TCR beta V segments exhibited productivity approximately 87% or approximately 30% of the time.

The sample taken for sequencing was PBMCs. The clonotype originates from a man aged 18-30 years in good health and CMV-seropositive. V is TRBV18 and J is TRBJ2-7; D is unclear. CDR3 sequence: CASSQTGYEQYF. CDR3 coding DNA: TGTGCCAGCTCACAGACGGGCTACGAGCAGTACTTC.